The 8 T cell receptor beta chains reported below all come from one sample, sequenced in a study of blood T cell repertoires in COVID-19. TCRdb's copy holds only in-frame clones and misses some; the assay was immunoSEQ multiplex PCR. The data hold 350,000 to 550,000 clones, with around nine tenths observed a single time. The sample taken for sequencing was peripheral blood. These receptors were obtained from a woman aged 25 to 45 with acute or convalescent COVID-19.

The V and J genes are TRBV3-1 (or the pseudogene TRBV3-2) and TRBJ2-7; no firm D call. This CDR3 is built from 14 residues. V lost 1 base to trimming and J lost 1 base, with 8 bases between them. Germline values: CDR1 LGHDT, CDR2 YNNKEL (reference sequence). In nucleotides, the CDR3 is TGTGCCAGCAGCCAAGCACACACATCCTACGAGCAGTACTTC. It encodes CASSQAHTSYEQYF.

This chain joins TRBV29-1 and TRBJ1-3, with D unresolved. Germline CDR1 and CDR2: SQVTM and ANQGSEA. The CDR3 covers 11 residues. V lost 2 bases to trimming and J lost 8 bases, with 7 bases between them. The CDR3 bases are TGCAGCGTTGAAAGCCTTGACACCATATATTTT. Protein sequence: CSVESLDTIYF.

The chain uses TRBV3-1 (or the pseudogene TRBV3-2) and TRBJ2-5; TRBD1 agrees at 8 bases. The CDR3 has 15 residues. The V and J ends lost 3 bases and 3 bases, in that order; junction bases with no gene match: 6. The germline CDR1 and CDR2 sequences are LGHDT and YNNKEL (reference sequence). CDR3 sequence (DNA): TGTGCCAGCAGCCATTGGGTGGACAGGGAAGAGACCCAGTACTTC. This sequence encodes CASSHWVDREETQYF.

This clone has just a few counts. This chain connects TRBV2 to TRBJ2-1; D is uncertain. V lost 3 bases and J lost 4, with 4 bases in between. The CDR3 has 12 residues. CDR1 and CDR2 (germline): SNHLY, FYNNEI. This chain's CDR3 is CASSDLYNEQFF. In nucleotides, the CDR3 is TGTGCCAGCAGTGACCTTTACAATGAGCAGTTCTTC.

This sequence joins TRBV12-3 or TRBV12-4 and TRBJ2-7; the D is unclear. The ends were cut back, 6 bases at V and 5 bases at J, with 14 bases in the middle. The CDR3 sequence is 13 residues long. CDR3 in amino acids: CASSQRGFDEQYF. The CDR3, as DNA: TGTGCCAGCAGCCAGAGAGGTTTCGACGAGCAGTACTTC.

The chain recombines TRBV15 with TRBJ2-3; unclear D gene. Germline V gene lookup returns CDR1 LNHNV and CDR2 YYDKDF (reference sequence). The ends were cut back, 0 bases at V and 6 bases at J, with 7 bases in the middle. The CDR3 is 13 residues long. The CDR3 coding sequence is TGTGCCACCAGCAGAGATCGTCCGGATACGCAGTATTTT. This gives the protein CATSRDRPDTQYF.

This rearrangement joins TRBV30 to TRBJ1-2; D is perhaps TRBD1 (6 bases). Trimming shortened V by 6 bases and J by 7 bases, and 18 bases separated the two germline ends. Per germline, CDR1 GTSNPN and CDR2 SVGIG (reference sequence). The CDR3 extends over 13 amino acids. The CDR3 DNA reads as TGTGCCTGCCAACACAGGGCGGACGTTGGCTACACCTTC. Translation: CACQHRADVGYTF.

This chain connects TRBV18 to TRBJ1-2; the D gene is possibly TRBD1 (6 bases). V was shortened by 3 bases and J by 8 bases, with 13 bases between the two germline ends. The CDR3 has 13 residues. Germline V CDR1 and CDR2: KGHSH, LQKENI. CDR3 DNA sequence: TGTGCCAGCTCACCTCGGACAGAGGAGGGCTACACCTTC. Residues: CASSPRTEEGYTF.